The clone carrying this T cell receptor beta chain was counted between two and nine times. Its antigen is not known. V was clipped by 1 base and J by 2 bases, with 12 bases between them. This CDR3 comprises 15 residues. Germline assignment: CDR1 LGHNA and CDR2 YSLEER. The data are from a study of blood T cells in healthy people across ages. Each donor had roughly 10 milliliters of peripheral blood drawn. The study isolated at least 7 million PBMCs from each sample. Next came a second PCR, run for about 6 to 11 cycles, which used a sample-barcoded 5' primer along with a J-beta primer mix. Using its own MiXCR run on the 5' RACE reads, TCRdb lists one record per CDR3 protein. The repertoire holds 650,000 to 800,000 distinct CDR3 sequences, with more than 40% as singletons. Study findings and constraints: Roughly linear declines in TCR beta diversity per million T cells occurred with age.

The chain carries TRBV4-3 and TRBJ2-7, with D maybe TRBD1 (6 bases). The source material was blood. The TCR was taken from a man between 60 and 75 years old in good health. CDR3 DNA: TGCGCCAGCAGCCAAGTACAGGGTGGAACCTACGAGCAGTACTTC. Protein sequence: CASSQVQGGTYEQYF.